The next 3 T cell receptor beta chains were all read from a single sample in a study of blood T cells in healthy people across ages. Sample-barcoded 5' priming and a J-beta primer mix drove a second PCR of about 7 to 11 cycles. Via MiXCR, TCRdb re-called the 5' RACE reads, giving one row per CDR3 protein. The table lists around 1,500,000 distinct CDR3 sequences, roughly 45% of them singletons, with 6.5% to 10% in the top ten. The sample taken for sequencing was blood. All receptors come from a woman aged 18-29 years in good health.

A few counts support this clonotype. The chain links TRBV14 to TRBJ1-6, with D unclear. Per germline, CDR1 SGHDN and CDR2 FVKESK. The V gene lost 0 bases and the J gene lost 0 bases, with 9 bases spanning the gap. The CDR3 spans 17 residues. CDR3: CASSQDRSSSYNSPLHF. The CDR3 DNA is TGTGCCAGCAGCCAAGATCGCTCGAGCTCCTATAATTCACCCCTCCACTTT.

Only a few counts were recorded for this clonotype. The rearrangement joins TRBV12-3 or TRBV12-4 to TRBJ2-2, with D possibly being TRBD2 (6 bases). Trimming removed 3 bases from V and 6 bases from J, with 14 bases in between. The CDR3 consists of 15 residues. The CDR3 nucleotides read TGTGCCAGCAGTTTCATCCGGGGGAGGTCCGGGGAGCTGTTTTTT. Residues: CASSFIRGRSGELFF.

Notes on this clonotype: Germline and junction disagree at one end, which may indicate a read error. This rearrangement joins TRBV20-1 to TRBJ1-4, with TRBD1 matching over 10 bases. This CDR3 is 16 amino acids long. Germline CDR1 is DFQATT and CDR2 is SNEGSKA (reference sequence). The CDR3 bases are TGCAGTACTAGTCGAGCCGGTGGGACAGGGGTTGAAAAACTGTTTTTT. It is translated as CSTSRAGGTGVEKLFF.